This T cell receptor beta chain was captured by sequencing in a study of T cell responses to AZD1222 COVID-19 vaccine. Broader study findings: Baseline seropositivity characterized only a handful of AZD1222 recipients. Females outnumbered males among donors, who were mostly white British; clonal diversity was possibly underestimated. Dominant at 160-218 and 743-854, vaccine-associated CD4 TCRs also spanned spike.

The data were produced by immunoSEQ multiplex PCR, yet TCRdb's version contains in-frame clones alone and is incomplete. The sample comprises about 94,000 clones, 85% of which are singletons, and about 4.5% rests with the top ten. Second-dose recipients at about 4 or about 12 weeks were treated as one pooled group. The CDR3 extends over 17 amino acids. V lost 2 bases and J lost 3, with 16 bases in between. The V gene's germline CDR1 is LGHNA and CDR2 YNFKEQ. The table lists this clone with a few counts. Its antigen is undetermined. The receptor was derived from an adult who received the AZD1222 COVID-19 vaccine. This sample comprised peripheral blood, obtained 28 days after the second AZD1222 dose. The rearrangement links TRBV4-2 to TRBJ2-2; possible D gene TRBD2, 5 bases. CDR3 DNA: TGTGCCAGCAGCCAATTGTTGAGGGAAGTTGACACCGGGGAGCTGTTTTTT. Amino acid sequence: CASSQLLREVDTGELFF.